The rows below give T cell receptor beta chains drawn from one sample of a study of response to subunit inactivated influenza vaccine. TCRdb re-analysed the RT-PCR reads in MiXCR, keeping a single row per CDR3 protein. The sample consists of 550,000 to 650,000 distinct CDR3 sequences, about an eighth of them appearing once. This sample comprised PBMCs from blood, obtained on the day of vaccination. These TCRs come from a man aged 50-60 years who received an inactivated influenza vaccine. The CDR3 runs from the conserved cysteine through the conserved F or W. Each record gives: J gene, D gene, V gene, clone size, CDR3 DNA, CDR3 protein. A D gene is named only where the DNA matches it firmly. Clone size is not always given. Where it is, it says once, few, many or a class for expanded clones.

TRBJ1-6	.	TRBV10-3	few	TGTGCCACCCGGACGGGAAATTCACCCCTCCACTTT	CATRTGNSPLHF
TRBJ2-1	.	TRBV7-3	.	TGTGCCAGCAGCCCCCACAAGGGTAATGAGCAGTTCTTC	CASSPHKGNEQFF
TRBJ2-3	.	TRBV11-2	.	TGTGCCAGCAGCACAGGGGGACTAGGGGTTTCTAGCACAGATACGCAGTATTTT	CASSTGGLGVSSTDTQYF
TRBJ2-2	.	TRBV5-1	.	TGCGCCAGCAGCTTTGGACAGACGAACACCGGGGAGCTGTTTTTT	CASSFGQTNTGELFF
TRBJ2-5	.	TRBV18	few	TGTGCCAGCTCACCACCGGGCATTGGCCCATCCCAAGAGACCCAGTACTTC	CASSPPGIGPSQETQYF
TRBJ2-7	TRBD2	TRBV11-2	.	TGTGCCAGCAGCTACCGGACTAGCGGGCTCTACGAGCAGTACTTC	CASSYRTSGLYEQYF
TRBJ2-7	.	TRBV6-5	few	TGTGCCAGCAGTTTTCAGGTCGCGGGGTACGAGCAGTACTTC	CASSFQVAGYEQYF
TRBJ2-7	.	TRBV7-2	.	TGTGCCAGCAGCTCCACGATCGGCGCCTACGAGCAGTACTTC	CASSSTIGAYEQYF
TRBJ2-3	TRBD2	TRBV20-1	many	TGCAGTGCGAGACTAGCGGGGATGGCAGATACGCAGTATTTT	CSARLAGMADTQYF
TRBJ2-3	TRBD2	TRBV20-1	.	TGCAGTGCCCAGTTGCTCCTTAGAACTACTAGCGGGAGCGCAGATACGCAGTATTTT	CSAQLLLRTTSGSADTQYF
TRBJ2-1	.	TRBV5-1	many	TGCGCCAGCAGCTTGGTTGCGGAAGTGGGCAATGAGCAGTTCTTC	CASSLVAEVGNEQFF
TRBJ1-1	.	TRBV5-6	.	TGTGCCAGCAGCCGTAAGCTTTTCGGGCTCACTAGGAACACTGAAGCTTTCTTT	CASSRKLFGLTRNTEAFF
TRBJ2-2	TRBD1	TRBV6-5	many	TGTGCCAGCAGTTACCCCGCGGCCGGGACAGGGACGGACGGGGAGCTGTTTTTT	CASSYPAAGTGTDGELFF
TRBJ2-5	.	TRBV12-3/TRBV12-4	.	TGTGCCAGCAGCCAGATGGCAGAGACCCAGTACTTC	CASSQMAETQYF
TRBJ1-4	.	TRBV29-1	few	TGCAGCGCCGAGGGGCTAGGCGAAAAACTGTTTTTT	CSAEGLGEKLFF
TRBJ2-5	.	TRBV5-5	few	TGTGCCAGCAGCTCGCCGTGGGAGACCCAGTACTTC	CASSSPWETQYF
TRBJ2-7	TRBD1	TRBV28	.	TGTGCCAGCAGTTTATGGGGGGGACAGGTTACCTACGAGCAGTACTTC	CASSLWGGQVTYEQYF
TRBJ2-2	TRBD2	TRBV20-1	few	TGCAGTGCATGGCGGGGGGGCGCCGAGGAGCTGTTTTTT	CSAWRGGAEELFF
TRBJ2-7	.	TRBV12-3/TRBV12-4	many	TGTGCCAGCAGTTTTAACATCCCCGAGCAGTACTTC	CASSFNIPEQYF
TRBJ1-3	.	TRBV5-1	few	TGCGCCAGTGCAGAAGACCGTACTGGAAACACCATATATTTT	CASAEDRTGNTIYF
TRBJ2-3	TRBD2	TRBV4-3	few	TGCGCCAGCAGCCAAGACCTCGTCAGCTTGCGGGGGGGGCCCCGCGACACGCAGTATTTT	CASSQDLVSLRGGPRDTQYF
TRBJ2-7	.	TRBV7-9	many	TGTGCCAGCAGCCCCGGGGGTAGGAGGGAGCAGTACTTC	CASSPGGRREQYF
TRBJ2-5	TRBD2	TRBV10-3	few	TGTGCCATCAAGGGCGAGGGACTAGCGGGGTTGGAGACCCAGTACTTC	CAIKGEGLAGLETQYF
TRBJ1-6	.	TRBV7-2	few	TGTGCCAGCAGCCTAGCCTCAAGGACTTCACCCCTCCACTTT	CASSLASRTSPLHF
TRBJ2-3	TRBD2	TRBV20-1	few	TGCAGTGCCCATCTAGCGGGGGCGGTAGATACGCAGTATTTT	CSAHLAGAVDTQYF
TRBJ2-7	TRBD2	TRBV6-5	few	TGTGCCAGCAGTTACGCGGGGGTCTTCGCCTACGAGCAGTACTTC	CASSYAGVFAYEQYF
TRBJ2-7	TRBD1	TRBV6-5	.	TGTGCCAGCAGTTTGGGGGACAGGGAGTCGTACGAGCAGTACTTC	CASSLGDRESYEQYF
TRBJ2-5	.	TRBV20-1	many	TGCAGTGCACTCGGCACGGAGACCCAGTACTTC	CSALGTETQYF
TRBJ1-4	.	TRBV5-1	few	TGCGCCAGCAGCGCAACAGGGCTGACTAATGAAAAACTGTTTTTT	CASSATGLTNEKLFF
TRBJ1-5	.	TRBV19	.	TGTGCCAGTAGTCTACAGGGCGCTTATAGCAATCAGCCCCAGCATTTT	CASSLQGAYSNQPQHF
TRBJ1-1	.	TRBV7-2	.	TGTGCCAGCAGCACCAGGATGCCTGAAGCTTTCTTT	CASSTRMPEAFF
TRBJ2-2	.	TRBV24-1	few	TGTGCCACCAGTGATCTAGGAGGGACCGGGGAGCTGTTTTTT	CATSDLGGTGELFF
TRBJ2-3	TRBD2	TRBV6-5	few	TGTGCCAGCAGTTATCTGCGGGGGGGCGAAGATACGCAGTATTTT	CASSYLRGGEDTQYF
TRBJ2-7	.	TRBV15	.	TGTGCCACCAGCAGAGTCAGGGGTCTCTCCCCCTTCGTCTACGAGCAGTACTTC	CATSRVRGLSPFVYEQYF
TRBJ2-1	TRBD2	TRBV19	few	TGTGCCAGTATTTCATCTAGCGGGGGGGCCACTCGTCTGTTCTTC	CASISSSGGATRLFF
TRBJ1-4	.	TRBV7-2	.	TGTGCCAGCAGCTTAGTAGGGGGGAATGAAAAACTGTTTTTT	CASSLVGGNEKLFF
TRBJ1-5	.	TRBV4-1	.	TGCGCCAGCAGCAAAGATCGGGGTAATAATCAGCCCCAGCATTTT	CASSKDRGNNQPQHF
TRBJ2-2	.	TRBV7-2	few	TGTGCCAGCAGGCTAGCTCTAGCGTCCACCGGGGAGCTGTTTTTT	CASRLALASTGELFF
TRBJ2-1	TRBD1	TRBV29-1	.	TGCAGCGCCGAGAGGCGGGCAGGGGGCAATTACAATGAGCAGTTCTTC	CSAERRAGGNYNEQFF
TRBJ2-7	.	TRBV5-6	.	TGTGCCAGCAGCTTGAAGCACGAGCAGTACTTC	CASSLKHEQYF